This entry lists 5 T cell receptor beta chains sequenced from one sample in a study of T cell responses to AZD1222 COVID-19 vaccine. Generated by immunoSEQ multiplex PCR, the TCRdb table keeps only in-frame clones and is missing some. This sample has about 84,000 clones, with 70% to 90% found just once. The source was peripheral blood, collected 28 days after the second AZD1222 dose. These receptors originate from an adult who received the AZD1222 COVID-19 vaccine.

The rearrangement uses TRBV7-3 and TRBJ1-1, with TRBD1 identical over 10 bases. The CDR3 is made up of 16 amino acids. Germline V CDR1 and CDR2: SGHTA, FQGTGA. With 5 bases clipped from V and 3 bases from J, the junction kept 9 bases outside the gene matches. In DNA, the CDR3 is TGTGCCAGCAGCCGTGGGACAGGGGTTGGAGACACTGAAGCTTTCTTT. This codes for CASSRGTGVGDTEAFF.

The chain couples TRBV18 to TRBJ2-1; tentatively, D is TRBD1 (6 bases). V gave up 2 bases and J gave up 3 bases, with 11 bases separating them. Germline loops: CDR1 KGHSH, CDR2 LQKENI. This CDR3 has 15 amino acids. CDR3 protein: CASSPGGEIYNEQFF. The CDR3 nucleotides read TGTGCCAGCTCACCAGGGGGCGAGATCTACAATGAGCAGTTCTTC.

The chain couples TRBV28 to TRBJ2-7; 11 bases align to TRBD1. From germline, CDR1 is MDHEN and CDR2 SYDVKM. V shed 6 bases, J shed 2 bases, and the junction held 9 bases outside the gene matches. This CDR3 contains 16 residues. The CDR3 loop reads CASRPNPGQGAYEQYV. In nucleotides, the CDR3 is TGTGCCAGCAGGCCAAACCCGGGACAGGGGGCCTACGAGCAGTACGTC.

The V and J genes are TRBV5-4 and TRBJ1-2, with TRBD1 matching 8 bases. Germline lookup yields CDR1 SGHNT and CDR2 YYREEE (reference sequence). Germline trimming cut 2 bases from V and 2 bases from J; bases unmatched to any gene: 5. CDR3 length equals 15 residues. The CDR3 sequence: CASSLLTGENYGYTF. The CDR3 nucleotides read TGTGCCAGCAGCTTACTGACAGGGGAAAACTATGGCTACACCTTC.

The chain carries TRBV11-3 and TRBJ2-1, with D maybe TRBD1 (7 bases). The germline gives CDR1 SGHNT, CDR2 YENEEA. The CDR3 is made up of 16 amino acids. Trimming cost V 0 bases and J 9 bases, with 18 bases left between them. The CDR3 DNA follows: TGTGCCAGCAGCTTAGAGGGCCACTCAGGGGGGCGTGAGCAGTTCTTC. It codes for CASSLEGHSGGREQFF.